The rows below give T cell receptor beta chains drawn from one sample of a study of early T cells in non-severe SARS-CoV-2 infection. From the 5' RACE reads, TCRdb called clonotypes with MiXCR, one entry per CDR3 protein. In the table there are 40,000 to 55,000 distinct CDR3 sequences, about 13% of which are singletons. Sequencing input: whole blood. These receptors were collected from an adult who was a healthcare worker with PCR-confirmed SARS-CoV-2 infection or an uninfected control (not recorded which). CDR3s include the opening cysteine and the closing phenylalanine or tryptophan. Each record gives: CDR3 DNA, CDR3 protein, D gene, J gene, clone size, V gene. The D gene is left open where the match is weak. The listing skips clone size in some rows; elsewhere it reads once, few, many or a size class.

CDR3nt: TGTGCCAGCAGTGAACGGTACAGCAATCAGCCCCAGCATTTT
CDR3aa: CASSERYSNQPQHF
d_gene: -
j_gene: TRBJ1-5
abundance: many
v_gene: TRBV2

CDR3nt: TGTGCCAGCATCCAAGGGGGGGACACTGAAGCTTTCTTT
CDR3aa: CASIQGGDTEAFF
d_gene: -
j_gene: TRBJ1-1
abundance: few
v_gene: TRBV28

CDR3nt: TGTGCCAGCAGCTTAGAAGCGGGAGAGTTCAATGAGCAGTTCTTC
CDR3aa: CASSLEAGEFNEQFF
d_gene: TRBD2
j_gene: TRBJ2-1
abundance: few
v_gene: TRBV13

CDR3nt: TGTGCCAGCAGCCATTCGGACACTCGCAACTATGGCTACACCTTC
CDR3aa: CASSHSDTRNYGYTF
d_gene: -
j_gene: TRBJ1-2
abundance: many
v_gene: TRBV4-2

CDR3nt: TGCAGTGCCCCCGGACAGGCCGGGGGGGATGAGCAGTTCTTC
CDR3aa: CSAPGQAGGDEQFF
d_gene: -
j_gene: TRBJ2-1
abundance: few
v_gene: TRBV20-1

CDR3nt: TGTGCCAGCTCACAGTTTCAGGTTAACACTGAAGCTTTCTTT
CDR3aa: CASSQFQVNTEAFF
d_gene: -
j_gene: TRBJ1-1
abundance: many
v_gene: TRBV18

CDR3nt: TGTGCCAGCAGCTTAGATCAGGCGGGGGGAACCTACAATGAGCAGTTCTTC
CDR3aa: CASSLDQAGGTYNEQFF
d_gene: TRBD2
j_gene: TRBJ2-1
abundance: -
v_gene: TRBV11-3

CDR3nt: TGTGCCAGCAGTTTAGTTAGGTTAGGATCACCCCTCCACTTT
CDR3aa: CASSLVRLGSPLHF
d_gene: -
j_gene: TRBJ1-6
abundance: -
v_gene: TRBV12-3/TRBV12-4

CDR3nt: TGCGCCAGCAGCTCGGGACAGCTAAATTCACCCCTCCACTTT
CDR3aa: CASSSGQLNSPLHF
d_gene: TRBD1
j_gene: TRBJ1-6
abundance: -
v_gene: TRBV5-1

CDR3nt: TGTGCCAGCAGCCCCCGCCGGGCGAACACTGAAGCTTTCTTT
CDR3aa: CASSPRRANTEAFF
d_gene: -
j_gene: TRBJ1-1
abundance: -
v_gene: TRBV28

CDR3nt: TGTGCCAGCAGCCACGGCTCACCCCTCCACTTT
CDR3aa: CASSHGSPLHF
d_gene: -
j_gene: TRBJ1-6
abundance: many
v_gene: TRBV3-1

CDR3nt: TGTGCCAGCAGCGTAGGAAATGAAAAACTGTTTTTT
CDR3aa: CASSVGNEKLFF
d_gene: -
j_gene: TRBJ1-4
abundance: many
v_gene: TRBV9

CDR3nt: TGTGCCAGCAGCTTGACCACCGCAACTAATGAAAAACTGTTTTTT
CDR3aa: CASSLTTATNEKLFF
d_gene: -
j_gene: TRBJ1-4
abundance: many
v_gene: TRBV5-5

CDR3nt: TGCAGTGCTAGAGATCTGGGGGATTCACCCCTCCACTTT
CDR3aa: CSARDLGDSPLHF
d_gene: -
j_gene: TRBJ1-6
abundance: -
v_gene: TRBV20-1

CDR3nt: TGTGCCAGCAGCGTAGCAGGGCAGGGGGTCACTGAAGCTTTCTTT
CDR3aa: CASSVAGQGVTEAFF
d_gene: TRBD1
j_gene: TRBJ1-1
abundance: many
v_gene: TRBV9

CDR3nt: TGCAGTGCTAGTTGGGCCGGGGGAACAGATACGCAGTATTTT
CDR3aa: CSASWAGGTDTQYF
d_gene: -
j_gene: TRBJ2-3
abundance: many
v_gene: TRBV20-1

CDR3nt: TGTGCCAGCAGCTTAGCGCGACTGAATGAGCAGTTCTTC
CDR3aa: CASSLARLNEQFF
d_gene: -
j_gene: TRBJ2-1
abundance: few
v_gene: TRBV7-9

CDR3nt: TGCAGCGCCAGGACAGGGGGCGAAGATGGCTACACCTTC
CDR3aa: CSARTGGEDGYTF
d_gene: TRBD1
j_gene: TRBJ1-2
abundance: -
v_gene: TRBV29-1

CDR3nt: TGTGCCATCAGCCAAGACCCCAGAGCCTACGAGCAGTACTTC
CDR3aa: CAISQDPRAYEQYF
d_gene: -
j_gene: TRBJ2-7
abundance: -
v_gene: TRBV4-2

CDR3nt: TGTGCCAGCAGTTTCGGACAGAACTATGGCTACACCTTC
CDR3aa: CASSFGQNYGYTF
d_gene: -
j_gene: TRBJ1-2
abundance: -
v_gene: TRBV7-9

CDR3nt: TGTGCTAGTGGCGTGACTAGCGGGAGGGGCCGCGGCCACAATGAGCAGTTCTTC
CDR3aa: CASGVTSGRGRGHNEQFF
d_gene: TRBD2
j_gene: TRBJ2-1
abundance: many
v_gene: TRBV12-5

CDR3nt: TGTGCCAGCAGCGACGGCGGCCAAAACATTCAGTACTTC
CDR3aa: CASSDGGQNIQYF
d_gene: -
j_gene: TRBJ2-4
abundance: many
v_gene: TRBV9

CDR3nt: TGTGCCAGCAGCCAAGAGGGACAGCCCTATGGCTACACCTTC
CDR3aa: CASSQEGQPYGYTF
d_gene: TRBD1
j_gene: TRBJ1-2
abundance: -
v_gene: TRBV3-1

CDR3nt: TGTGCCAGCAGAGCCCCCGGGACAGGGGCCGCCGGGGAGCTGTTTTTT
CDR3aa: CASRAPGTGAAGELFF
d_gene: TRBD1
j_gene: TRBJ2-2
abundance: few
v_gene: TRBV6-5

CDR3nt: TGCAGCGTTGAGCTAGCGAGCCGATCCTACGAGCAGTACTTC
CDR3aa: CSVELASRSYEQYF
d_gene: -
j_gene: TRBJ2-7
abundance: many
v_gene: TRBV29-1